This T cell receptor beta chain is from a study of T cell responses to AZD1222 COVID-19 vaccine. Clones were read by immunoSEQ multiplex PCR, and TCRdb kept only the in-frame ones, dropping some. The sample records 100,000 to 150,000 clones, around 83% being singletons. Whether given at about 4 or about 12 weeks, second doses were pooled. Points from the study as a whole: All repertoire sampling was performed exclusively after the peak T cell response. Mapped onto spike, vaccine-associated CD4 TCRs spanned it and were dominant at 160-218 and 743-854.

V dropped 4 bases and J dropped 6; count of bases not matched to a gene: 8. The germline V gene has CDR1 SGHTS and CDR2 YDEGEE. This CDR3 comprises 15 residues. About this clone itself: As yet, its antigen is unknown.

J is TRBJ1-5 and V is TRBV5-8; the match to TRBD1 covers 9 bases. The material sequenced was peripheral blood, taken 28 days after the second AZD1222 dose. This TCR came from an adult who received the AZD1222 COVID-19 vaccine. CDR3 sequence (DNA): TGTGCCAGCAGCGAGGACAGGGGCGGAATTCAGCCCCAGCATTTT. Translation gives CASSEDRGGIQPQHF.